These 31 T cell receptor beta chains share one sample of origin, sequenced in a study of shared clonotypes between healthy human individuals. Using immunoSEQ multiplex PCR, the repertoire was profiled, and TCRdb retains in-frame clones only, with some absent. The sample shows some 1.5 million clones, roughly 97% of them seen only once. The sample comprised naive CD4+ T cells sorted from blood. Subset meaning: CD45RA+ positively selected. The receptors here all came from a man aged 25-45 years in good health.

This chain joins TRBV2 and TRBJ2-3, with 7 bases identical to TRBD1. The junction had 10 bases not matched to a gene; V was cut back by 4 bases and J by 0 bases. Germline assignment: CDR1 SNHLY and CDR2 FYNNEI. The CDR3 contains 17 residues. The CDR3 protein is CASSGRQGALSTDTQYF. CDR3 nucleotides: TGTGCCAGCAGTGGTCGACAGGGAGCCCTAAGCACAGATACGCAGTATTTT.

The CDR3 region is CASSLEGQGSGELFF. The CDR3 coding sequence is TGTGCCAGCAGCTTAGAGGGACAGGGATCCGGGGAGCTGTTTTTT. The J gene is TRBJ2-2, the V gene TRBV11-2, with 9 bases aligning to TRBD1. Germline CDR1 is SGHAT and CDR2 is FQNNGV. The CDR3 consists of 15 residues. V lost 0 bases, J lost 6 bases, and 2 bases stayed unmatched.

V and J are TRBV10-3 and TRBJ2-2; possible D gene TRBD2, 6 bases. From germline, CDR1 is ENHRY and CDR2 SYGVKD. The CDR3 totals 16 residues. The V and J ends lost 0 bases and 2 bases respectively, with 10 bases between them. Here the CDR3 reads CAISESSGTNTGELFF. CDR3 DNA sequence: TGTGCCATCAGTGAGTCGTCCGGGACTAACACCGGGGAGCTGTTTTTT.

CDR3 sequence: CASSHGLAGRLYEQYF. Written as DNA, the CDR3 is TGTGCCAGCAGCCATGGACTAGCGGGGAGACTCTACGAGCAGTACTTC. The rearrangement uses TRBV11-2 and TRBJ2-7; 12 bases align to TRBD2. V lost 5 bases to trimming and J lost 3 bases; unmatched junction nucleotides: 8. CDR3 length: 16 amino acids. CDR1 is SGHAT and CDR2 is FQNNGV in the germline V gene.

This chain connects TRBV28 to TRBJ1-5; TRBD1 might be the D (5 bases). V was clipped by 3 bases and J by 7 bases, with 13 bases between them. The CDR3 totals 14 residues. Germline V gives CDR1 MDHEN, CDR2 SYDVKM. CDR3 DNA sequence: TGTGCCAGCAGTTTGGGGGAGGCTCGGCAGCCCCAGCATTTT. As protein: CASSLGEARQPQHF.

The chain links TRBV7-9 to TRBJ2-2; TRBD1 agrees at 8 bases. The CDR3 consists of 19 residues. The V gene's germline CDR1 is SEHNR and CDR2 FQNEAQ (reference sequence). The trim removed 11 bases at V and 6 bases at J, leaving 26 bases unmatched. The CDR3, as DNA: TGTGCCTCCATCGGGCAGGGGGCGACCAAGGCCTTTCCCCCCGGGGAGCTGTTTTTT. Its protein is CASIGQGATKAFPPGELFF.

This sequence joins TRBV14 and TRBJ1-2; 8 positions match TRBD1. CDR3 length: 15 amino acids. V shed 4 bases and J 4 bases; nucleotides not matched to a gene: 8. Germline V gene data show CDR1 as SGHDN and CDR2 as FVKESK. CDR3 sequence (DNA): TGTGCCAGCAGCCCAGCGACAGGGGTAACCTATGGCTACACCTTC. Its protein is CASSPATGVTYGYTF.

The genes are TRBV28 and TRBJ1-2, with D unclear. The CDR3 is 12 amino acids. CDR1 MDHEN and CDR2 SYDVKM come from the germline V gene. The V end lost 4 bases, the J end lost 7 bases, and 10 bases lay between the germline ends. The CDR3 nucleotides read TGTGCCAGCAGTTCCGCGGGTGGTGGCTACACCTTC. Amino acid sequence: CASSSAGGGYTF.

The rearrangement joins TRBV13 to TRBJ1-2; the D gene is possibly TRBD1 (6 bases). This CDR3 comprises 16 residues. V was trimmed by 5 bases and J by 4 bases, leaving 20 bases between them. The germline V gene encodes CDR1 PRHDT and CDR2 FYEKMQ (reference sequence). The CDR3 nucleotides are TGTGCCAGCAGCCTGACTCCAACAGGGATAAGCTATGGCTACACCTTC. Translating it yields CASSLTPTGISYGYTF.

The chain carries TRBV6-5 and TRBJ2-7, with 10 bases that match TRBD2. Germline lookup yields CDR1 MNHEY and CDR2 SVGAGI. The ends lost 0 bases at V and 1 base at J; junction bases unmatched: 3. There are 16 residues in the CDR3. The CDR3 DNA is TGTGCCAGCAGTTACTCGACACTAGCGGGATCCTACGAGCAGTACTTC. Translated, it gives CASSYSTLAGSYEQYF.

This clone was picked up one time. The rearrangement links TRBV7-9 to TRBJ1-1; D remains ambiguous. Germline V CDR1 and CDR2: SEHNR, FQNEAQ (reference sequence). The CDR3 covers 15 residues. V shed 2 bases and J shed 0 bases, with 10 bases lying between them. CDR3 residues: CASSLQALMNTEAFF. CDR3 DNA sequence: TGTGCCAGCAGCTTACAGGCTTTAATGAACACTGAAGCTTTCTTT.

V usage is TRBV5-8 and J usage is TRBJ2-5, with 8 positions matching TRBD2. CDR3 size: 15 residues. Germline V CDR1 and CDR2: SGHTS, YDEGEE. Trimming removed 1 base from V and 3 bases from J; junction bases left unmatched: 5. The CDR3 region is CASSLRGAGEETQYF. In nucleotides, the CDR3 is TGTGCCAGCAGCTTGCGCGGAGCGGGGGAAGAGACCCAGTACTTC.

Here the CDR3 DNA reads TGTGCCAGTACCCCGGGACAGAACCCTCATGGCTACACCTTC. It translates to CASTPGQNPHGYTF. The V and J genes are TRBV19 and TRBJ1-2, with 7 bases identical to TRBD1. J lost 6 bases, V lost 7 bases, and 11 bases had no gene match. The CDR3 length is 14 residues. Germline V gene lookup returns CDR1 LNHDA and CDR2 SQIVND (reference sequence).

The chain links TRBV4-3 to TRBJ1-1; D not resolved. Germline CDR1 LGHNA, CDR2 YSLEER. The CDR3 spans 17 residues. V was trimmed by 0 bases and J by 6 bases, leaving 20 bases between them. The CDR3 nucleotides read TGCGCCAGCAGCCAAGATCTTTTCGTATTGGCACTCCCTGAAGCTTTCTTT. Translating gives CASSQDLFVLALPEAFF.

The genes are TRBV9 and TRBJ1-4; possibly TRBD1 for D (6 bases). This CDR3 is 16 amino acids long. Germline values: CDR1 SGDLS, CDR2 YYNGEE. Trimming removed 2 bases from V and 6 bases from J, with 17 bases in between. For the CDR3, the DNA is TGTGCCAGCAGCGTGTCGGAGGGGGGGCGTTATGAAAAACTGTTTTTT. The encoded protein is CASSVSEGGRYEKLFF.

The chain recombines TRBV29-1 with TRBJ2-1, with 10 bases aligning to TRBD1. The CDR3 runs to 14 residues. J lost 7 bases, V lost 7 bases, and 10 bases had no gene match. Germline V gives CDR1 SQVTM, CDR2 ANQGSEA. CDR3 DNA: TGCAGCGGCGTGGACAGGGGGAGGCAAAATGAGCAGTTCTTC. Protein product: CSGVDRGRQNEQFF.

The sample holds a few counts of this clone. This same CDR3 is encoded by further DNA sequences in the sample. The CDR3 loop reads CASSLETGSEQYF. In DNA form, the CDR3 reads TGCGCCAGCAGCTTGGAGACAGGGTCCGAGCAGTACTTC. The chain employs TRBV5-1 and TRBJ2-7; 7 bases align to TRBD1. Germline V lookup: CDR1 SGHRS, CDR2 YFSETQ. The CDR3 sequence is 13 residues long. V shed 0 bases, J shed 6 bases, and the junction held 3 bases outside the gene matches.

In nucleotides, the CDR3 is TGTGCCAGCAGTGAAGGGGCAGGGGGCCGGGAGACCCAGTACTTC. This gives the protein CASSEGAGGRETQYF. This chain links TRBV6-1 with TRBJ2-5; 8 positions agree with TRBD1. Trimming cost V 1 base and J 5 bases; bases outside gene matches: 6. Germline CDR1 reads MNHNS; CDR2 reads SASEGT. This CDR3 has 15 residues.

V gene TRBV7-2 combines with J gene TRBJ2-1, with 7 bases lining up with TRBD1. V was clipped by 5 bases and J by 0 bases; unmatched bases: 7. The CDR3 length is 16 residues. Per germline, CDR1 SGHTA and CDR2 FQGNSA. DNA of the CDR3: TGTGCCAGCAGCCTATCCGGGGACAGCTCCTACAATGAGCAGTTCTTC. It yields the protein CASSLSGDSSYNEQFF.

V gene TRBV15 combines with J gene TRBJ1-5, with no clear D. The CDR3 spans 13 residues. The germline gives CDR1 LNHNV, CDR2 YYDKDF (reference sequence). Trimming took off 1 base at V and 6 bases at J, with 7 bases between the two ends. CDR3 protein: CATSRGVGQPQHF. In DNA, the CDR3 is TGTGCCACCAGCAGAGGTGTGGGTCAGCCCCAGCATTTT. The variable domain in full, with the rest retrieved from reference TRBV15 and TRBJ1-5, is DAMVIQNPRYQVTQFGKPVTLSCSQTLNHNVMYWYQQKSSQAPKLLFHYYDKDFNNEADTPDNFQSRRPNTSFCFLDIRSPGLGDTAMYLCATSRGVGQPQHFGDGTRLSIL.

The chain couples TRBV9 to TRBJ2-1; 9 positions agree with TRBD2. Per the germline V gene, CDR1 is SGDLS and CDR2 is YYNGEE. There are 16 residues in the CDR3. J was trimmed by 8 bases and V by 0 bases; bases with no gene match: 9. Written as DNA, the CDR3 is TGTGCCAGCAGCGTAGGAATTAGCGGGAGTTTCTATGAGCAGTTCTTC. Translated: CASSVGISGSFYEQFF.

The V call is TRBV11-2, the J call TRBJ2-1; D remains unclear. The ends were cut back, 5 bases at V and 4 bases at J, with 12 bases in the middle. This CDR3 has 14 amino acids. Germline assignment: CDR1 SGHAT and CDR2 FQNNGV. The CDR3 here is CASSAGEAYNEQFF. Written as DNA, the CDR3 is TGTGCCAGCAGCGCAGGAGAGGCTTACAATGAGCAGTTCTTC.

The genes are TRBV7-6 and TRBJ2-6; D gene uncertain. V was trimmed by 1 base and J by 2 bases, leaving 9 bases between them. The CDR3 totals 16 residues. Germline V gives CDR1 SGHVS, CDR2 FNYEAQ. The CDR3 sequence is CASSLVSYPGANVLTF. The CDR3 DNA is TGTGCCAGCAGCTTAGTTTCTTATCCTGGGGCCAACGTCCTGACTTTC.

The chain has TRBV2 and TRBJ2-7, with 9 bases that match TRBD1. J gave up 2 bases and V 1 base, and 3 bases lay outside the gene matches. This CDR3 comprises 15 residues. The germline gives CDR1 SNHLY, CDR2 FYNNEI. Here the CDR3 DNA reads TGTGCCAGCAGTGAAGACAGGGGGCCCCCCTACGAGCAGTACTTC. The encoded protein is CASSEDRGPPYEQYF.

This sequence joins TRBV10-3 and TRBJ1-2; D is undetermined. This CDR3 region has 13 residues. V was pared by 2 bases and J by 1 base, with 5 bases between. Per the germline V gene, CDR1 is ENHRY and CDR2 is SYGVKD. CDR3 amino acids: CAISEVVNYGYTF. The CDR3 nucleotides are TGTGCCATCAGTGAGGTAGTTAACTATGGCTACACCTTC.

About this clone: This sample includes further DNA sequences coding for the same CDR3. V gene TRBV6-6 combines with J gene TRBJ2-7; TRBD1 might be the D (6 bases). V was trimmed by 5 bases and J by 3 bases, leaving 11 bases between them. The CDR3 totals 13 residues. The germline V gene encodes CDR1 MNHNY and CDR2 SVGAGI (reference sequence). The CDR3 reads CASSTQGSYEQYF. CDR3 DNA: TGTGCCAGCAGTACCCAGGGGAGCTACGAGCAGTACTTC.

This clone was found once. CDR3 sequence: CASSKGTGGYEQYF. In DNA, the CDR3 is TGCGCCAGCAGCAAAGGGACAGGGGGCTACGAGCAGTACTTC. This chain links TRBV5-1 with TRBJ2-7; 11 positions agree with TRBD1. The CDR3 is made up of 14 amino acids. The V gene end was trimmed by 4 bases and the J gene end by 3 bases; junction bases not matched to a gene: 3. Germline loops: CDR1 SGHRS, CDR2 YFSETQ.

This chain connects TRBV7-9 to TRBJ2-6, with 7 positions matching TRBD1. J lost 3 bases, V lost 3 bases, and 14 bases had no gene match. Germline loops: CDR1 SEHNR, CDR2 FQNEAQ (reference sequence). The CDR3 contains 19 residues. In nucleotides, the CDR3 is TGTGCCAGCAGCTTGGGCAGAGGGGGCGCAAGGTTTGGGGCCAACGTCCTGACTTTC. This translates into CASSLGRGGARFGANVLTF.

The J gene is TRBJ2-3, the V gene TRBV5-4; no clear D gene. Trimming pared 2 bases from V and 0 bases from J, leaving 7 bases between. Germline V gene sequence: CDR1 SGHNT, CDR2 YYREEE (reference sequence). The length of the CDR3 is 14 residues. The CDR3 is CASSFRSSTDTQYF. CDR3 coding DNA: TGTGCCAGCAGCTTCCGATCTAGCACAGATACGCAGTATTTT.

The V and J genes are TRBV28 and TRBJ1-2; D possibly corresponds to TRBD1 (5 bases). The CDR3 length is 12 residues. Germline V gene sequence: CDR1 MDHEN, CDR2 SYDVKM. Trimming cost V 5 bases and J 3 bases, with 7 bases left between them. The CDR3 DNA is TGTGCCAGCAGTGAGGGGTACTATGGCTACACCTTC. It is translated as CASSEGYYGYTF.

The rearrangement links TRBV30 to TRBJ1-3; weak D call: TRBD1 (6 bases). The V and J ends lost 6 bases and 0 bases respectively, with 15 bases between them. The germline CDR1 and CDR2 sequences are GTSNPN and SVGIG (reference sequence). This CDR3 has 15 amino acids. In DNA, the CDR3 is TGTGCCTGCGAATCGGGGGGGCACTCTGGAAACACCATATATTTT. It translates to CACESGGHSGNTIYF. Full variable domain (outside the CDR3, taken from reference TRBV30 and TRBJ1-3): SQTIHQWPATLVQPVGSPLSLECTVEGTSNPNLYWYRQAAGRGLQLLFYSVGIGQISSEVPQNLSASRPQDRQFILSSKKLLLSDSGFYLCACESGGHSGNTIYFGEGSWLTVV.